The T cell receptor beta chain under discussion was sequenced for a study of graft-versus-host responses after intestinal transplantation. Study as a whole: Multivisceral, liver-intestinal, or isolated intestinal transplants were given to recipients. Study results and limitations: Recipient marrow held GvH clones, some first seen in ileum or blood.

This CDR3 region has 16 residues. J gave up 0 bases and V 0 bases, and 2 bases lay outside the gene matches. The germline V gene has CDR1 LNHDA and CDR2 SQIVND (reference sequence). A note on this clone: Its antigen is as yet unknown.

TCRdb's copy holds only in-frame clones and misses some; the assay was immunoSEQ multiplex PCR. The sample lists more than 70,000 clones, about 90% seen once, with roughly 0.39% in the top ten. The rearrangement uses TRBV19 and TRBJ2-1, with 7 bases aligning to TRBD2. This TCR derives from a human donor who was the organ donor for an intestinal transplant. The material was unstimulated CD8+ T cells sorted from spleen or lymph node cells, obtained before transplant. The CDR3 sequence is CASSIEGRGSYNEQFF. CDR3 in DNA: TGTGCCAGTAGTATAGAAGGGAGGGGCTCCTACAATGAGCAGTTCTTC.